This TCR beta chain was recorded in a study of T cells in Graves' hyperthyroidism and ophthalmopathy. The CDR3 covers 12 residues. The V gene lost 11 bases and the J gene lost 1 base, with 10 bases spanning the gap. Germline CDR1 reads KGHDR; CDR2 reads SFDVKD. Study-wide results and limits: Blood held most thyroid clonotypes expanded above 0.001 frequency.

There are many counts of this clonotype. Its target is unknown. RNA transcripts yielded amplified TCR beta CDR3 regions. RT-PCR in the first round (using the HTBI primer set) targeted the TCR CDR3. TCRdb called the multiplex PCR reads again in MiXCR, with one record for every CDR3 protein. Among 500,000 to 650,000 distinct CDR3 sequences listed, around 15% were seen once. Uncontrolled infection, other autoimmune disease, pregnancy and lactation each barred patients from inclusion. Orbital computed tomography, thyroid ultrasound, serum thyroxine and TRAb, and clinical symptoms together informed the diagnoses.

The V gene is TRBV24-1, the J gene TRBJ1-1; D is undetermined. The sequence came from a woman aged 40-49 years with Graves' hyperthyroidism. The sequenced material came from blood. The DNA of the CDR3 is TGTGCCATCGCACAGAGGAACACTGAAGCTTTCTTT. This sequence encodes CAIAQRNTEAFF.